This T cell receptor (beta chain) was observed in a study of tumor-infiltrating lymphocytes in primary liver carcinoma. The overall study: The study included patients who were men and women aged 30 to 69 years. Tumors were stage T1-T3 N0M0, roughly 4.2 to 11 cm across.

Notes on the study in general: Tumor-adjacent and tumor-blood pairs overlapped less than tumor region pairs did.

A word on this clonotype: The antigen is undetermined. Just one base apart from a much larger clone, this may be a read error.

From approximately 500 ng total RNA, TCR beta cDNA was generated with a primer in the constant region. Library construction for TCR beta comprised three nested multiplex PCR rounds performed with slightly modified ARM-PCR. In the first two PCR rounds, TRBV1-TRBV30 forward primers were paired with a C-beta reverse primer, and each round lasted roughly 9 cycles. TCRdb called the multiplex PCR reads again in MiXCR, with one record for every CDR3 protein. The data show 55,000 to 65,000 distinct CDR3 sequences, around 64% seen once. Starting material for RNA and DNA co-extraction consisted of 20-30 mg of unsorted bulk tissue. The CDR3 spans 15 residues.

The J gene is TRBJ2-3, the V gene TRBV12-3 or TRBV12-4; maybe TRBD2 (6 bases). The sample consisted of liver tumor tissue from sampling region 2. The subset denotes: tumor region T2, inferior pole. The clonotype comes from a man in his forties with primary liver carcinoma and hepatitis B virus infection. The CDR3 region is CVSKNRESHWDTQYF. DNA of the CDR3: TGTGTCAGCAAAAATCGGGAGAGTCATTGGGATACGCAGTATTTT.